This TCR beta chain was captured by sequencing in a study of blood T cells in healthy people across ages. CDR1 MNHEY and CDR2 SVGAGI come from the germline V gene. The CDR3 consists of 12 residues. With 11 bases removed from V and 5 bases from J, the gap between germline ends came to 15 bases. A second about 6 to 11 cycle PCR used barcoded and J-beta primers. TCRdb re-derived calls from the 5' RACE reads in MiXCR, one entry per CDR3 protein. The profile shows hundreds of thousands of distinct CDR3 sequences, over 45% of them singletons. About this clonotype itself: Antigen unknown.

Overall study results and limits: More naive CD4+ cells and higher diversity marked long-lived donors relative to aged donors.

This receptor was obtained from a man aged 30-40 years in good health. The sequencing sample was made of blood. The chain is built from TRBV6-5 and TRBJ1-2; no reliable D call. The DNA for the CDR3 is TGTGCCCGACGAGGGATCCCGTATGGCTACACCTTC. This gives the protein CARRGIPYGYTF.